The next 2 T cell receptor beta chains were all read from a single sample in a study of blood T cell repertoires in COVID-19. Assay used: immunoSEQ multiplex PCR; TCRdb lists only in-frame clones, some missing. The table has more than 150,000 clones, around nine tenths seen once. The specimen sequenced was peripheral blood. The receptors were sampled from a man aged 40-55 years with active or convalescent COVID-19.

The rearrangement links TRBV19 to TRBJ1-5; D call uncertain. The germline CDR1 and CDR2 sequences are LNHDA and SQIVND (reference sequence). Trimming removed 3 bases at V and 1 base at J, with 10 bases between. The CDR3 spans 15 residues. CDR3 in DNA: TGTGCCAGTAGTATCGTGGTTAGAAGCAATCAGCCCCAGCATTTT. Translation gives CASSIVVRSNQPQHF.

The V and J genes are TRBV2 and TRBJ2-5, with D perhaps TRBD1 (6 bases). The CDR3 runs 15 residues. The germline V and J ends were trimmed by 6 bases and 4 bases, with 18 bases remaining between them. Looked up from germline, CDR1 is SNHLY and CDR2 is FYNNEI. CDR3 nucleotide sequence: TGTGCCAGCAGGGCAAGAAGGGGACACACAGAGACCCAGTACTTC. It yields the protein CASRARRGHTETQYF.